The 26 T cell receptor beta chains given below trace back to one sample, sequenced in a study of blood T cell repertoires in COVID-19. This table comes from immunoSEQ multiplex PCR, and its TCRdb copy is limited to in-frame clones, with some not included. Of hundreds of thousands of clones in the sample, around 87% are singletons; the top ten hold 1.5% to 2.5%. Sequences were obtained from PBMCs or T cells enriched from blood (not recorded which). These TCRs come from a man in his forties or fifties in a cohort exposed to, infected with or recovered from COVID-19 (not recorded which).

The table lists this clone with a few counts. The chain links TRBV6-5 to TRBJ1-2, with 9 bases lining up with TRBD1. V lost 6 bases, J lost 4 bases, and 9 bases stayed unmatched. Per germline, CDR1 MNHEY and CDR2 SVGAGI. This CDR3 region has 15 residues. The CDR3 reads CASRTGQGRIYGYTF. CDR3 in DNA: TGTGCCAGCAGAACCGGACAGGGGCGAATCTATGGCTACACCTTC.

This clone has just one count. The CDR3: CASSPYQETQYF. The CDR3 region has the DNA TGCGCCAGCAGCCCGTACCAAGAGACCCAGTACTTC. The V call is TRBV5-1, the J call TRBJ2-5; D gene uncertain. The length of the CDR3 is 12 residues. V lost 4 bases, J lost 0 bases, and 4 bases lay in between. CDR1 and CDR2 from the germline V gene are SGHRS and YFSETQ.

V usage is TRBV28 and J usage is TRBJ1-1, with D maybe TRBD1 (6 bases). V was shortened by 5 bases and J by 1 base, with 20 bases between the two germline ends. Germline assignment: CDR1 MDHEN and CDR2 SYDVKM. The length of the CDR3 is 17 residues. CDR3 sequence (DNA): TGTGCCAGCAGTCCTGGGGGCTATGTCCCGGGGAACACTGAAGCTTTCTTT. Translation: CASSPGGYVPGNTEAFF.

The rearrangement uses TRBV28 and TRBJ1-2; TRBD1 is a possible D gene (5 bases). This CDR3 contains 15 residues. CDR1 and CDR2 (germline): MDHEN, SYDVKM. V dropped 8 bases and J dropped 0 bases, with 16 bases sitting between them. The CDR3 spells CASAQAGPANYGYTF. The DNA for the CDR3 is TGTGCCAGCGCCCAGGCAGGGCCTGCTAACTATGGCTACACCTTC.

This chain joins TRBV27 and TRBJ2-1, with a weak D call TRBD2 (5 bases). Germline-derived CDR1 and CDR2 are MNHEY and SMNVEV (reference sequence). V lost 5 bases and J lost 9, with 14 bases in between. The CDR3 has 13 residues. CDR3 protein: CASSLGLAVEQFF. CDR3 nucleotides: TGTGCCAGCAGTCTAGGGCTAGCTGTTGAGCAGTTCTTC.

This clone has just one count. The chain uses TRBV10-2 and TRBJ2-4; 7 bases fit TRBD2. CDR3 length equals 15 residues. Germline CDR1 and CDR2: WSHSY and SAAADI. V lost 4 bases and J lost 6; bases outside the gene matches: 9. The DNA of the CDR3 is TGCGCCAGCAGTGTTAGAGGGAGGGGTGCAAACATTCAGTACTTC. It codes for CASSVRGRGANIQYF.

CDR3 sequence (DNA): TGCGCCAGCAGCCACGGAAGACTTTACGAGCAGTACTTC. This gives the protein CASSHGRLYEQYF. The chain uses TRBV4-1 and TRBJ2-7; D is unclear. The germline gives CDR1 MGHRA, CDR2 YSYEKL. V was cut by 3 bases and J by 4 bases, with 10 bases left in between. This CDR3 comprises 13 residues.

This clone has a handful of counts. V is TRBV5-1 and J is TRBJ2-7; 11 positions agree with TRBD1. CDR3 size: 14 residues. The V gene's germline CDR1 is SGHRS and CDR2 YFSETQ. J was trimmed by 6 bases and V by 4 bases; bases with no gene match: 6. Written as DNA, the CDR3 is TGCGCCAGCAGCATAGGACAGGGGGCGAGCGAGCAGTACTTC. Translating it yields CASSIGQGASEQYF.

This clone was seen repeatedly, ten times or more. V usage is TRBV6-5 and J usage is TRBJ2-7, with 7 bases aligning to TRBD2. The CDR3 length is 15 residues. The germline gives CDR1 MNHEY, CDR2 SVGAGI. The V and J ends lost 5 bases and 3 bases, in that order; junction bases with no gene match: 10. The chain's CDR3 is CASSKLAGSNYEQYF. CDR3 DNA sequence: TGTGCCAGCAGTAAGTTAGCGGGCTCCAACTACGAGCAGTACTTC.

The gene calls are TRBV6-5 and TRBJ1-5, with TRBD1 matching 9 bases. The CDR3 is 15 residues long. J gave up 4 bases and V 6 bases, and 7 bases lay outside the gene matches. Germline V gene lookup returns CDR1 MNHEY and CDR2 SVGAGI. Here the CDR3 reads CASSREGQGNQPQHF. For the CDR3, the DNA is TGTGCCAGCAGCAGAGAGGGACAGGGTAATCAGCCCCAGCATTTT.

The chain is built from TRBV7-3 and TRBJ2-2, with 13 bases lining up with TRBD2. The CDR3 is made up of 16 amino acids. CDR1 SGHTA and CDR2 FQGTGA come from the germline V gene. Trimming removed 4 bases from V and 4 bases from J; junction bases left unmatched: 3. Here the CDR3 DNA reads TGTGCCAGCAGCTCACGGACTAGCGGGAGCACCGGGGAGCTGTTTTTT. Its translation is CASSSRTSGSTGELFF. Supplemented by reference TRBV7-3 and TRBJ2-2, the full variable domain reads GAGVSQTPSNKVTEKGKYVELRCDPISGHTALYWYRQSLGQGPEFLIYFQGTGAADDSGLPNDRFFAVRPEGSVSTLKIQRTERGDSAVYLCASSSRTSGSTGELFFGEGSRLTVL.

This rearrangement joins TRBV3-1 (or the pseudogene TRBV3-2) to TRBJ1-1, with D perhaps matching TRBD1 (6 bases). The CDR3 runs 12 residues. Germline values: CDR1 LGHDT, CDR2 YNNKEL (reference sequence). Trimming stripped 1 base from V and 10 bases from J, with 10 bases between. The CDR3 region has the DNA TGTGCCAGCAGCCAAGGCGCAGGGGTAGCTTTCTTT. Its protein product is CASSQGAGVAFF.

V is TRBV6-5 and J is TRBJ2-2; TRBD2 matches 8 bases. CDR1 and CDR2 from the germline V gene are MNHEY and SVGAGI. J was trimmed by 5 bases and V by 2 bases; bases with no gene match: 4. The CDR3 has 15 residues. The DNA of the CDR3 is TGTGCCAGCAGTTACACGGGAGGGCGGACCGGGGAGCTGTTTTTT. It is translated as CASSYTGGRTGELFF.

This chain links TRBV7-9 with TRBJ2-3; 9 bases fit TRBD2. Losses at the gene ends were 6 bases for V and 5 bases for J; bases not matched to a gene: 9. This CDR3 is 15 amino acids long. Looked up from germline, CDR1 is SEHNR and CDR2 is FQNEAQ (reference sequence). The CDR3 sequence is CASSSLAGSEDTQYF. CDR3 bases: TGTGCCAGCAGTAGCCTAGCGGGATCGGAAGATACGCAGTATTTT.

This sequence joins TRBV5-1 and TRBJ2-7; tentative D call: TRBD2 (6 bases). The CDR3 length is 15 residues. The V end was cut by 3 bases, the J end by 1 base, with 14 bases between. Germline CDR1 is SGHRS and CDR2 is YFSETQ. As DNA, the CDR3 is TGCGCCAGCAGCTCTGGCGGCAGCGGGTCCTACGAGCAGTACTTC. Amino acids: CASSSGGSGSYEQYF.

The CDR3 loop reads CASRGQPNNSPLHF. The CDR3, as DNA: TGTGCCAGCAGGGGACAACCCAATAATTCACCCCTCCACTTT. V is TRBV27 and J is TRBJ1-6; a possible D gene is TRBD1 (6 bases). V was cut by 6 bases and J by 5 bases, with 11 bases left in between. The CDR3 runs 14 residues. Germline loops: CDR1 MNHEY, CDR2 SMNVEV (reference sequence).

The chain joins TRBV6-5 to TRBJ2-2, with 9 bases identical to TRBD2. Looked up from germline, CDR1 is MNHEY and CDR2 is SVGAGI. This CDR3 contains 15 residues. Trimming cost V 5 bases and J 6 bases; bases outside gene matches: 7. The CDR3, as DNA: TGTGCCAGCAGTCCACCGGGACTAGCTTCCGGGGAGCTGTTTTTT. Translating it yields CASSPPGLASGELFF.

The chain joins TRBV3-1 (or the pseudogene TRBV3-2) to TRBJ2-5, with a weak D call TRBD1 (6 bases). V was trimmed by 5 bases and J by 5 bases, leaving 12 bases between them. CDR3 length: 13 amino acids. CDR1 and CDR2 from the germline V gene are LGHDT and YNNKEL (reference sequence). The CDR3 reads CASSSGTLETQYF. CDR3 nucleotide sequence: TGTGCCAGCAGCTCCGGGACATTGGAGACCCAGTACTTC.

This CDR3 is CASSVPTGTGEILAYNEQFF. The CDR3 DNA is TGTGCCAGCTCAGTTCCGACCGGGACAGGGGAAATCCTCGCCTACAATGAGCAGTTCTTC. This chain links TRBV18 with TRBJ2-1; 10 bases fit TRBD1. This CDR3 has 20 amino acids. The V and J ends lost 5 bases and 2 bases, in that order; junction bases with no gene match: 18. CDR1 is KGHSH, CDR2 LQKENI, per germline.

The DNA of the CDR3 is TGTGCCAGCAGCCCTGCAGGGAACAATCAGCCCCAGCATTTT. Residues: CASSPAGNNQPQHF. The chain combines TRBV5-5 with TRBJ1-5, with a weak D call TRBD1 (5 bases). Trimming took off 4 bases at V and 3 bases at J, with 11 bases between the two ends. Per germline, CDR1 SGHKS and CDR2 YYEKEE (reference sequence). The CDR3 contains 14 residues.

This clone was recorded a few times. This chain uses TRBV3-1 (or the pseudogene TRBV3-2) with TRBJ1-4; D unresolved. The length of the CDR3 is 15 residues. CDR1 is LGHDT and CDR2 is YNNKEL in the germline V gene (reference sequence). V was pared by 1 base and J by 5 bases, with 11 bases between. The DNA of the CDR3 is TGTGCCAGCAGCCAAGCGGGTGGCCCGAATGAAAAACTGTTTTTT. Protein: CASSQAGGPNEKLFF.

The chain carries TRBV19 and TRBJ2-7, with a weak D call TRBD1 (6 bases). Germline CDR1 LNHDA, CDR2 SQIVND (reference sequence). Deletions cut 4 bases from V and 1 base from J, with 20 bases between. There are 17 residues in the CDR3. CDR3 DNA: TGTGCCAGTAGTAGGAGCCCCCAGGGGCGCGGGTCCTACGAGCAGTACTTC. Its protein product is CASSRSPQGRGSYEQYF. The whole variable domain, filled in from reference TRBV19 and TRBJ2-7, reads DGGITQSPKYLFRKEGQNVTLSCEQNLNHDAMYWYRQDPGQGLRLIYYSQIVNDFQKGDIAEGYSVSREKKESFPLTVTSAQKNPTAFYLCASSRSPQGRGSYEQYFGPGTRLTVT.

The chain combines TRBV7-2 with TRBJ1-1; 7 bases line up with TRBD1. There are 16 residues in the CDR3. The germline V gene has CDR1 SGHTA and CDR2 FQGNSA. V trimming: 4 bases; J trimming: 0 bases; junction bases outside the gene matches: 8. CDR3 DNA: TGTGCCAGCAGCTCGAGGGGACAGCCAATGAACACTGAAGCTTTCTTT. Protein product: CASSSRGQPMNTEAFF.

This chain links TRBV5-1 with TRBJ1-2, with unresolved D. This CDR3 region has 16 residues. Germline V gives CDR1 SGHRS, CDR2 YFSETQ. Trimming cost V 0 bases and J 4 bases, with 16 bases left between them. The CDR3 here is CASSLVPPRGTYGYTF. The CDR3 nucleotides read TGCGCCAGCAGCTTGGTGCCCCCGCGGGGAACCTATGGCTACACCTTC. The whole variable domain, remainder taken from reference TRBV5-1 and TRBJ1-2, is KAGVTQTPRYLIKTRGQQVTLSCSPISGHRSVSWYQQTPGQGLQFLFEYFSETQRNKGNFPGRFSGRQFSNSRSEMNVSTLELGDSALYLCASSLVPPRGTYGYTFGSGTRLTVV.

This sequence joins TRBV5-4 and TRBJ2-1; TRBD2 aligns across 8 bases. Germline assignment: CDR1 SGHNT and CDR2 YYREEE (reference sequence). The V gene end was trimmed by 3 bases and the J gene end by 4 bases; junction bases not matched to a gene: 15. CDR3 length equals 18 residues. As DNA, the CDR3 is TGTGCCAGCAGCTCAGCGTGGGGCTGGACTAGCAGATACAATGAGCAGTTCTTC. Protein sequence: CASSSAWGWTSRYNEQFF.

The CDR3: CSVEDLRRSTDTQYF. Here the CDR3 DNA reads TGCAGCGTTGAAGATCTTCGCCGGAGCACAGATACGCAGTATTTT. The V call is TRBV29-1, the J call TRBJ2-3, with D unclear. The CDR3 has 15 amino acids. Trimming shortened V by 0 bases and J by 0 bases, and 10 bases separated the two germline ends. Germline lookup yields CDR1 SQVTM and CDR2 ANQGSEA.